Described below is a single TCR beta chain sequence and its context. This sample was taken from a study of blood T cell repertoires in COVID-19. Study as a whole: Acute and convalescent COVID-19 specimens originated in the United States, Italy and Spain.

The authors' processing: Estimated nucleated cell counts came from reference gene primer amplification. Using immunoSEQ multiplex PCR, the repertoire was profiled, and TCRdb retains in-frame clones only, with some absent. Clonal size and the V and J genes are those of that table, whereas D and trimming came from the DNA. The profile shows around 200,000 clones, roughly 86% of them singletons. This CDR3 region has 14 residues. V gave up 0 bases and J gave up 7 bases; unmatched junction bases: 3. Germline CDR1 MNHEY, CDR2 SVGAGI. The specimen sequenced was PBMCs or T cells enriched from blood (not recorded which). The source is a young man with acute COVID-19. J is TRBJ2-1 and V is TRBV6-5; TRBD1 aligns across 7 bases. CDR3 bases: TGTGCCAGCAGTTACTCTAACAGGGGTAATGAGCAGTTCTTC. This gives the protein CASSYSNRGNEQFF.